This TCR beta chain was retrieved from a study of shared clonotypes between healthy human individuals. Trimming took off 1 base at V and 4 bases at J, with 22 bases between the two ends. Germline V CDR1 and CDR2: SGHVS, FNYEAQ. The CDR3 has 18 residues. Repertoires were generated with immunoSEQ multiplex PCR, while TCRdb's copy carries only in-frame clones and drops some. The table includes roughly 220,000 clones, over 50% detected once. The chain is built from TRBV7-6 and TRBJ2-5; TRBD1 or TRBD2 may be the D gene (5 bases each). The TCR was taken from a man aged 25 to 45 in good health. Sequencing was done on a sample of memory CD4+ T cells sorted from blood. This sample's subset: CD45RA-negative fraction. As DNA, the CDR3 is TGTGCCAGCAGCTTAGGCCAGGGAAATTGGAGGTTCGGAGAGACCCAGTACTTC. It encodes CASSLGQGNWRFGETQYF.